This is a list of T cell receptor beta chains from one sample in a study of shared clonotypes between healthy human individuals. The protocol was immunoSEQ multiplex PCR, while the TCRdb copy is restricted to in-frame clones and leaves out a portion. Of about 2 million clones in the sample, over 85% were seen once. The sequencing sample was made of naive CD4+ T cells sorted from blood. The origin of the receptors is a man between 18 and 35 years old in good health. CDR3s include the opening cysteine and the closing phenylalanine or tryptophan. A D gene is named only where the DNA matches it firmly. The listing skips clone size in some rows; elsewhere it reads once, few, many or a size class.

clone size,D gene,J gene,V gene,CDR3 DNA,CDR3 protein
-,TRBD1,TRBJ1-6,TRBV6-1,TGTGCCAGCAGTGACGGGCTTGAACAGGGGGGGTATTCACCCCTCCACTTT,CASSDGLEQGGYSPLHF
-,TRBD1,TRBJ2-7,TRBV28,TGTGCCAGCAGTCCCGGGGACAGGGAAATCTACGAGCAGTACTTC,CASSPGDREIYEQYF
-,-,TRBJ1-6,TRBV10-3,TGTGCCATCAGAGTAGCGCTCTCCTATAATTCACCCCTCCACTTT,CAIRVALSYNSPLHF
-,-,TRBJ1-5,TRBV7-9,TGTGCCAGCAGCTTCCAGGGAGACAATCAGCCCCAGCATTTT,CASSFQGDNQPQHF
-,-,TRBJ2-5,TRBV28,TGTGCCAGCAGTTCAACAGGCCACGGAGAGACCCAGTACTTC,CASSSTGHGETQYF
-,TRBD2,TRBJ2-1,TRBV7-2,TGTGCCAGCAGCTTGAGGACTAGGGGAGGTGAGCAGTTCTTC,CASSLRTRGGEQFF
-,-,TRBJ2-2,TRBV6-6,TGTGCCAGCAGCCAACTCGAAAGCGGGGAGCTGTTTTTT,CASSQLESGELFF
-,-,TRBJ1-1,TRBV11-2,TGTGCCAGCAGCTTAGAGAGGAGTAGGGCCCCGAACACTGAAGCTTTCTTT,CASSLERSRAPNTEAFF
-,-,TRBJ1-5,TRBV4-1,TGCGCCAGCACTCTGACCGTTACCAATCAGCCCCAGCATTTT,CASTLTVTNQPQHF
-,TRBD1,TRBJ1-6,TRBV27,TGTGCCAGCAGTCGCGAGGGACAGGGGAATTCACCCCTCCACTTT,CASSREGQGNSPLHF
-,-,TRBJ2-7,TRBV5-6,TGTGCCAGCAGCTGGGGAGAGACCTACGAGCAGTACTTC,CASSWGETYEQYF
-,-,TRBJ2-2,TRBV6-6,TGTGCCAGCAGAGACTTCTTACCCGGGGAGCTGTTTTTT,CASRDFLPGELFF
-,TRBD1,TRBJ1-2,TRBV5-6,TGTGCCAGCAGCCGCGACAGAGGGGGCGACGTTGGCTATGGCTACACCTTC,CASSRDRGGDVGYGYTF
-,-,TRBJ1-1,TRBV11-2,TGTGCCAGCAGCTTACCCCCCGCGAGGGGCACTGAAGCTTTCTTT,CASSLPPARGTEAFF
-,TRBD1,TRBJ1-2,TRBV5-6,TGTGCCAGCAGCCCTCGGGACAGGCTTTATGGCTACACCTTC,CASSPRDRLYGYTF
-,-,TRBJ2-1,TRBV4-1,TGCGCCAGCAGCCGAAAACAGAGCTCCTACAATGAGCAGTTCTTC,CASSRKQSSYNEQFF
-,-,TRBJ2-3,TRBV5-1,TGCGCCAGCAGCTTGAACCGGGGTGGAACAGATACGCAGTATTTT,CASSLNRGGTDTQYF
-,-,TRBJ2-7,TRBV6-5,TGTGCCAGCAGCCGCTACCCTTACGAGCAGTACTTC,CASSRYPYEQYF
-,TRBD1,TRBJ1-3,TRBV4-3,TGCGCCAGCAGCCAAGATCTTATGGGGACAGGGAGCGACGGGGCTGGAAACACCATATATTTT,CASSQDLMGTGSDGAGNTIYF
once,-,TRBJ2-2,TRBV10-2,TGCGCCAGCAGTGAGTTCCCGGGACTGCGAAGCACCGGGGAGCTGTTTTTT,CASSEFPGLRSTGELFF
-,TRBD2,TRBJ2-1,TRBV6-1,TGTGCCAGCAGTGCTGGACCGGGAGGGGTCTACAATGAGCAGTTCTTC,CASSAGPGGVYNEQFF
-,-,TRBJ1-1,TRBV30,TGTGCCTGGAGGGGAAACGTGGTTTATACTGAAGCTTTCTTT,CAWRGNVVYTEAFF
-,-,TRBJ1-2,TRBV6-1,TGTGCCAGCAGTGGGATAAATGGCTACACCTTC,CASSGINGYTF
-,-,TRBJ2-5,TRBV28,TGTGCCAGCAGTCTGGGACTCCCCAGGGAGACCCAGTACTTC,CASSLGLPRETQYF
-,TRBD1,TRBJ1-6,TRBV5-1,TGCGCCAGCAGCTTGGGACAGGGGGGATCACCCCTCCACTTT,CASSLGQGGSPLHF
once,-,TRBJ1-4,TRBV4-1,TGCGCCAGCAGCCAAGTAGTGAGAGAAAAACTGTTTTTT,CASSQVVREKLFF
-,-,TRBJ1-4,TRBV28,TGTGCCAGCACTTGGGGGGAAAAACTGTTTTTT,CASTWGEKLFF
-,-,TRBJ2-5,TRBV6-1,TGTGCCAGCAGGAAACAGGGGAGGGAGACCCAGTACTTC,CASRKQGRETQYF
-,TRBD1,TRBJ1-2,TRBV2,TGTGCCAGCAGTCGGGACAGGGGAATGTATGGCTACACCTTC,CASSRDRGMYGYTF
-,TRBD2,TRBJ2-1,TRBV10-1,TGCGCCAGCAGTCTAGCGGGGGGGCTGGATGAGCAGTTCTTC,CASSLAGGLDEQFF
-,-,TRBJ1-1,TRBV11-3,TGTGCCAGCAGCATTAGTAGTCGGTACACTGAAGCTTTCTTT,CASSISSRYTEAFF
-,-,TRBJ2-7,TRBV21-1,TGTGCCAGCAGCAAAGATGGCAGGGGGTGTTGCGAGCAGTACTTC,CASSKDGRGCCEQYF
-,-,TRBJ2-7,TRBV7-9,TGTGCCAGCAGCGCGTCGGACGGGGTCTACGAGCAGTACTTC,CASSASDGVYEQYF